A single sample is the source of the 6 T cell receptor beta chains below, sequenced in a study of blood T cell repertoires in COVID-19. TCRdb's copy holds only in-frame clones and misses some; the assay was immunoSEQ multiplex PCR. The sample has 180,000 or so clones, 86% seen once; the top ten hold more than 3%. Source material: peripheral blood. The receptors stem from a man in his 70s with acute or convalescent COVID-19.

The sample holds a few counts of this clone. The V call is TRBV3-1 (or the pseudogene TRBV3-2), the J call TRBJ1-6; D remains ambiguous. V lost 7 bases to trimming and J lost 9 bases, with 10 bases between them. CDR3 length: 12 residues. The germline V gene has CDR1 LGHDT and CDR2 YNNKEL (reference sequence). The CDR3 DNA reads TGTGCCAGCAAGGGAGAAAGTTCACCCCTCCACTTT. Translated, it gives CASKGESSPLHF.

In this sample, this clone turned up a few times. The chain joins TRBV30 to TRBJ2-5; 7 positions match TRBD2. This CDR3 contains 15 residues. Germline V gene data show CDR1 as GTSNPN and CDR2 as SVGIG (reference sequence). Germline trimming cut 6 bases from V and 5 bases from J; bases unmatched to any gene: 15. The CDR3 protein is CACTLLAGVRETQYF. The CDR3 DNA reads TGTGCCTGTACACTATTAGCGGGTGTCCGGGAGACCCAGTACTTC.

This clone was recorded once. This rearrangement joins TRBV5-4 to TRBJ2-1; 10 nucleotides align to TRBD2. This CDR3 region has 15 residues. Unmatched junction bases numbered 4, after V lost 0 bases and J lost 7 bases. The V gene's germline CDR1 is SGHNT and CDR2 YYREEE (reference sequence). The CDR3 is CASSLEAGGPNEQFF. For the CDR3, the DNA is TGTGCCAGCAGCTTGGAAGCGGGAGGGCCGAATGAGCAGTTCTTC.

The chain joins TRBV5-1 to TRBJ2-5; 8 bases match TRBD1. V gave up 2 bases and J gave up 5 bases; unmatched junction bases: 8. Germline CDR1 reads SGHRS; CDR2 reads YFSETQ. This CDR3 is 15 amino acids long. CDR3 amino acids: CASSFNTGGGETQYF. As DNA, the CDR3 is TGCGCCAGCAGCTTTAATACAGGGGGTGGCGAGACCCAGTACTTC.

On this clone: Different DNA sequences within this sample yield the same CDR3. This chain connects TRBV7-3 to TRBJ1-1; no reliable D call. Looked up from germline, CDR1 is SGHTA and CDR2 is FQGTGA. Trimming took 3 bases from V and 1 from J, leaving 6 bases between them. CDR3 length equals 13 residues. The CDR3 nucleotides are TGTGCCAGCAGCTTGAACAGGAACACTGAAGCTTTCTTT. This codes for CASSLNRNTEAFF.

The rearrangement uses TRBV20-1 and TRBJ2-3, with 9 nucleotides matching TRBD2. J was trimmed by 4 bases and V by 3 bases; bases with no gene match: 5. Per germline, CDR1 DFQATT and CDR2 SNEGSKA (reference sequence). This CDR3 has 14 residues. This chain's CDR3 is CSASPAGGADTQYF. In DNA, the CDR3 is TGCAGTGCTAGTCCAGCGGGAGGAGCAGATACGCAGTATTTT.